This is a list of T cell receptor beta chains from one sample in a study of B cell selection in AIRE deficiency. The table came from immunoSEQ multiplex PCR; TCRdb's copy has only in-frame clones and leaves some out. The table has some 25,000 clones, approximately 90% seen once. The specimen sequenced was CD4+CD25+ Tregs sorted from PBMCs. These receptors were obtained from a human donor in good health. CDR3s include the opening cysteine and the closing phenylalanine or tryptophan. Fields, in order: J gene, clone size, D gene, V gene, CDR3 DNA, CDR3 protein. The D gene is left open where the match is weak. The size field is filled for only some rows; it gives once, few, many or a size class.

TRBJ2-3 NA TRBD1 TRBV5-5 TGTGCCAGCAGCCTTCACAGGGGGACTGCGCAGTATTTT CASSLHRGTAQYF
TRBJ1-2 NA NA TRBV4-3 TGCGCCAGCAGCCAAAGAGGGGGGGCTCGTAGCTATGGCTACACCTTC CASSQRGGARSYGYTF
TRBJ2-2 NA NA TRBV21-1 TGTGCCAGCAGCAAATCAGGGGCGAACACCGGGGAGCTGTTTTTT CASSKSGANTGELFF
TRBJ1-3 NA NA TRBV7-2 TGTGCCAGCAGCCGGTCCACTGGAAACACCATATATTTT CASSRSTGNTIYF
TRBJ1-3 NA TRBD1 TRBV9 TGTGCCAGCAGCGGCCGGGACAGCTTGGGGAACACCATATATTTT CASSGRDSLGNTIYF
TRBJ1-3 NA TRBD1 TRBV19 TGTGCCACCAAGGACAGGGGGCAATCGGGAAACACCATATATTTT CATKDRGQSGNTIYF
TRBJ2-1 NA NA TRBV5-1 TGCGCCAGCAGCTTGTTGGTAGAGGATGAGCAGTTCTTC CASSLLVEDEQFF
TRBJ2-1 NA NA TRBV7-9 TGTGCCAGCAGCACCGAGACGGCTATAGGGCCGAAAAACAGAGAGCAGTTCTTC CASSTETAIGPKNREQFF
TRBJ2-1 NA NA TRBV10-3 TGTGCCATCAGTGTCGGACCGGGGTTTGCTGAGCAGTTCTTC CAISVGPGFAEQFF
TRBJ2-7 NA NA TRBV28 TGTGCCAGCAGTCCCAGATCAGGGTGGTTAAACGAGCAGTACTTC CASSPRSGWLNEQYF
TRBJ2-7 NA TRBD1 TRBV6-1 TGTGCCAGCACTCGGAGGGACAGGGGCTCCTACGAGCAGTACTTC CASTRRDRGSYEQYF
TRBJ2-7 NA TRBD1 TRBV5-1 TGCGCCAGCAGCTTGGTCCCCAGGGGGTTAACGGAGCAGTACTTC CASSLVPRGLTEQYF
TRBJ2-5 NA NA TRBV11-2 TGTGCCAGCAGCTTTATGGGTGTCCCAGGGGCCCAGTACTTC CASSFMGVPGAQYF
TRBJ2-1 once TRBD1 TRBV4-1 TGCGCCAGCAGCCACGACAGGGAAGGCGATGAGCAGTTCTTC CASSHDREGDEQFF
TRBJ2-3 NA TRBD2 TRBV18 TGTGCCAGCTCACCCCGGGGGGGCCAAGATACGCAGTATTTT CASSPRGGQDTQYF
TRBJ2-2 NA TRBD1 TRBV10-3 TGTGCCATCAGTGATGAGGGCAGGGGGTTAGCCGGGGAGCTGTTTTTT CAISDEGRGLAGELFF
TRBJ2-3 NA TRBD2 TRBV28 TGTGCCAGCAGGGGGACTAGCGCCAGCACAGATACGCAGTATTTT CASRGTSASTDTQYF
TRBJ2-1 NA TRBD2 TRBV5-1 TGCGCCAGCAGCTTGACTAGCGGGGGGTATGAGCAGTTCTTC CASSLTSGGYEQFF
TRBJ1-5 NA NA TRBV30 TGTGCCTGGAGTGAGACAGAGACCAATCAGCCCCAGCATTTT CAWSETETNQPQHF
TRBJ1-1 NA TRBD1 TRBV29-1 TGCAGCCCCCGGAGGGTAACAGGGGGAGCTTTCTTT CSPRRVTGGAFF
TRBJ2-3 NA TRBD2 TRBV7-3 TGTGCCAGCAGCTTAGAGGGACTACGGACTGATACGCAGTATTTT CASSLEGLRTDTQYF
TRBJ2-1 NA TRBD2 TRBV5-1 TGCGCCAGCCAGCGGGGATGGACTAGCGGGATTTATGAGCAGTTCTTC CASQRGWTSGIYEQFF
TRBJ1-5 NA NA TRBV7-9 TGTGCCAGCAGCTTATGGGGGGGCAATCAGCCCCAGCATTTT CASSLWGGNQPQHF
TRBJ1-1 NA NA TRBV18 TGTGCCAGCTCACGCGCAGGGCTGGGGACTGAAGCTTTCTTT CASSRAGLGTEAFF
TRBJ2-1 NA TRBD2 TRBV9 TGTGCCAGCAGCGTAGGAGCGGGGGGTAAAAATGAGCAGTTCTTC CASSVGAGGKNEQFF
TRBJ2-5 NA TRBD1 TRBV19 TGTGCCAGTAGTGCCGGGACAGAAATGATCGGAGAGACCCAGTACTTC CASSAGTEMIGETQYF
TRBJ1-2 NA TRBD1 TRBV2 TGTGCCAGCAGTGAGGGGGGGACAGCGGGTAACTATGGCTACACCTTC CASSEGGTAGNYGYTF
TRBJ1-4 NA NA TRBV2 TGTGCCAGCAGTAAAACAGGGCTTAATGAAAAACTGTTTTTT CASSKTGLNEKLFF
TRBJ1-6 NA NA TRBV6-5 TGTGCCAGCAGTCGGGACCCAAATAATTCACCCCTCCACTTT CASSRDPNNSPLHF
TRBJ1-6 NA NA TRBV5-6 TGTGCCAGCAGGCAAGACACGGGCGGCTCACCCCTCCACTTT CASRQDTGGSPLHF
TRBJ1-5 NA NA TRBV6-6 TGTGCCAGCAGTTACCTGGGGAATAGCAATCAGCCCCAGCATTTT CASSYLGNSNQPQHF
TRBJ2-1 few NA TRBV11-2 TGTGCCAGCAGCTTAGGCGTTGAGCAGTTCTTC CASSLGVEQFF
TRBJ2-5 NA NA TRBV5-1 TGCGCCAGCAGCTTGACCCGGGGGCGGGAGACCCAGTACTTC CASSLTRGRETQYF
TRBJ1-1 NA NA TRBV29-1 TGCAGCGTTGAAGTGGGGTGGCGCACTGAAGCTTTCTTT CSVEVGWRTEAFF
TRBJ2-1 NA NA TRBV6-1 TGTGCCACGGATAAGGGAGCCTACAATGAGCAGTTCTTC CATDKGAYNEQFF
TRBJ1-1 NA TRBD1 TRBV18 TGTGCCAGCTCACCCGGACAGGGTCGAACTGAAGCTTTCTTT CASSPGQGRTEAFF
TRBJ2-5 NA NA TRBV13 TGTGCCAGCAGCTTAGGCGGGTGGAATCAAGAGACCCAGTACTTC CASSLGGWNQETQYF
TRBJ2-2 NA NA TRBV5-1 TGCGCCAGCAGCTTTCAGGGCCAAAACACCGGGGAGCTGTTTTTT CASSFQGQNTGELFF
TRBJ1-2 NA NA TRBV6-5 TGTGCCAGCAGTTACTCGTCAGGACAGAGTTATGGCTACACCTTC CASSYSSGQSYGYTF
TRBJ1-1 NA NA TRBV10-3 TGTGCCATCGGTGGGAGGGCCACTGAAGCTTTCTTT CAIGGRATEAFF
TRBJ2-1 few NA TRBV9 TGTGCCAGCAGCGTAGTGGGGGAGGCTGAGCAGTTCTTC CASSVVGEAEQFF
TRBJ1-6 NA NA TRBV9 TGTGCCAGCAGCCCCCAAGGGGGGGCTTCGACGGTCTCTTATAATTCACCCCTCCACTTT CASSPQGGASTVSYNSPLHF
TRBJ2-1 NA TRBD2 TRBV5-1 TGCGCCAGCAAAGGTAGCGGGGGGCTCTCCTACAATGAGCAGTTCTTC CASKGSGGLSYNEQFF
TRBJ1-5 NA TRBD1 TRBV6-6 TGTGCCAGCAGTCCGGGACAGGGACTTCGGCCCCAGCATTTT CASSPGQGLRPQHF
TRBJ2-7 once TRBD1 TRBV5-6 TGTGCCAGCAGCCAAGGGACAGGGGGCTGGTCCTACGAGCAGTACTTC CASSQGTGGWSYEQYF
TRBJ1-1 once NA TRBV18 TGTGCCAGCTCACCACCGGGCAGTACATCAACTGAAGCTTTCTTT CASSPPGSTSTEAFF
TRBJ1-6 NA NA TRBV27 TGTGCCAGCAGTTTGGGCAGCTTCTATAATTCACCCCTCCACTTT CASSLGSFYNSPLHF
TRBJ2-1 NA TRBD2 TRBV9 TGTGCCAGCAGCGGCGGGACTAAACGCAATGAGCAGTTCTTC CASSGGTKRNEQFF
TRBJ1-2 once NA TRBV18 TGTGCCAGCTCACCGACCGAAGTCTATGGCTACACCTTC CASSPTEVYGYTF
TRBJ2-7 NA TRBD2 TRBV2 TGTGCCAGCAGGGCTAGCGGGGGTCGGGAGCAGTACTTC CASRASGGREQYF
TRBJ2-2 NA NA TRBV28 TGTGCCAGCAGTCCGTCGCGGCCCACCGGGGAGCTGTTTTTT CASSPSRPTGELFF
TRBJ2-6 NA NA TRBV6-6 TGTGCCAGCAGTTACGGGGCCGGGGCCAACGTCCTGACTTTC CASSYGAGANVLTF
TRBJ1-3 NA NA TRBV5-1 TGCGCCAGCAGTAAGGGTCCTGGAAACACCATATATTTT CASSKGPGNTIYF
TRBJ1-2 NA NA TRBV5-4 TGTGCCAGCAGTTTCGCCGGACAGACTCTCTCGTCGGGCTACACCTTC CASSFAGQTLSSGYTF
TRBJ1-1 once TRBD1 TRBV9 TGTGCCAGCAGCAAACAGGGGCATGGATTGAACACTGAAGCTTTCTTT CASSKQGHGLNTEAFF
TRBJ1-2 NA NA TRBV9 TGTGCCAGCAGCGTAATGCCTTTAGACTATGGCTACACCTTC CASSVMPLDYGYTF
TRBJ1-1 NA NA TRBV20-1 TGCAGTGCCGGACGGGTTTTAGCTTTCTTT CSAGRVLAFF